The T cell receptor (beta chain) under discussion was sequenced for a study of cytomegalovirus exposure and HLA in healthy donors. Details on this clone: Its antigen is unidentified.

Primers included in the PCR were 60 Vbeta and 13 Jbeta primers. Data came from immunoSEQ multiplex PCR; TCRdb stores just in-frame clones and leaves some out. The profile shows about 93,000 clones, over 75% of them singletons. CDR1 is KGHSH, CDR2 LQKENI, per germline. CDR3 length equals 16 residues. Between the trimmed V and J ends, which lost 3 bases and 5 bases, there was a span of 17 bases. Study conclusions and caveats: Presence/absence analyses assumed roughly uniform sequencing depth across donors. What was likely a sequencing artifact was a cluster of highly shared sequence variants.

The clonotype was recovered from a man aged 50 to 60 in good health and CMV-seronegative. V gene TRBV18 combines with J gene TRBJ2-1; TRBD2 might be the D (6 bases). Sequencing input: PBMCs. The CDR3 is CASSPPGTLRDNEQFF. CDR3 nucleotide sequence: TGTGCCAGCTCACCTCCCGGGACTCTCCGGGACAATGAGCAGTTCTTC.